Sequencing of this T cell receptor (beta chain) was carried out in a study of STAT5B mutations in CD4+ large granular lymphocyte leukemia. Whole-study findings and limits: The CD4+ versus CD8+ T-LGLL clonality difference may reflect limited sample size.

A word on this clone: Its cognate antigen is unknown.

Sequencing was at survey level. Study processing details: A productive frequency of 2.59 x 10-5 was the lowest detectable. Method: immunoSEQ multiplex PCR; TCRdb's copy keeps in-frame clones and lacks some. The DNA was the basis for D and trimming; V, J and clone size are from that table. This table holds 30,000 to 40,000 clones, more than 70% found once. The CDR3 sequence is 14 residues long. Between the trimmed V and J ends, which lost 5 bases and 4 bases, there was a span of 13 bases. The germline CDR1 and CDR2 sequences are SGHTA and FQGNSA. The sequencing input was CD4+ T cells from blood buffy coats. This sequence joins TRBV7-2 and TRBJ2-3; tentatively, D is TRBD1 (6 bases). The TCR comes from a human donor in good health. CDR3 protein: CASSPRQESDTQYF. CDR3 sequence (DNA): TGTGCCAGCAGCCCCCGACAGGAATCAGATACGCAGTATTTT. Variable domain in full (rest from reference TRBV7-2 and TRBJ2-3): GAGVSQSPSNKVTEKGKDVELRCDPISGHTALYWYRQSLGQGLEFLIYFQGNSAPDKSGLPSDRFSAERTGGSVSTLTIQRTQQEDSAVYLCASSPRQESDTQYFGPGTRLTVL.